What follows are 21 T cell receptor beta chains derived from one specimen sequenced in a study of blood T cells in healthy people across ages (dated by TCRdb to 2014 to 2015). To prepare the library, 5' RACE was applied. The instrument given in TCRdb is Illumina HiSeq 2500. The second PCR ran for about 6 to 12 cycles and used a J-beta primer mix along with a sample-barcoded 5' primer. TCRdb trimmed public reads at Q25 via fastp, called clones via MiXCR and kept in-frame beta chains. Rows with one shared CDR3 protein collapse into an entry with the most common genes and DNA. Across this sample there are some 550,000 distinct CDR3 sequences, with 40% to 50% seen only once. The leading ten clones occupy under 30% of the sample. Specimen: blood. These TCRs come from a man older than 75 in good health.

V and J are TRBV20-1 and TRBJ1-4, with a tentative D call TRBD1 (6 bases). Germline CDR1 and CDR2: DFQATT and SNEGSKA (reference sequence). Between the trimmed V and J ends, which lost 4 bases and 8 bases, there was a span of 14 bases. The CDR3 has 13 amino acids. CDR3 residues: CSAIEGGREKLFF. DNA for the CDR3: TGCAGTGCTATCGAAGGGGGACGGGAAAAACTGTTTTTT.

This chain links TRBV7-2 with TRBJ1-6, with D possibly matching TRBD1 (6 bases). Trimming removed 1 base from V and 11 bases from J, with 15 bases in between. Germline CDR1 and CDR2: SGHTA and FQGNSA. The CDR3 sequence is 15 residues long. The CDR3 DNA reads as TGTGCCAGCAGCTTAGAGTGGACAGCAGGGACACCCCTCCACTTT. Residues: CASSLEWTAGTPLHF.

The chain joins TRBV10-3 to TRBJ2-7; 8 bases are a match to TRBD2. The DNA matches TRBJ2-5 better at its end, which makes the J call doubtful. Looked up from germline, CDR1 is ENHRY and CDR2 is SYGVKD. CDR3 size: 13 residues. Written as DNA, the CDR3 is TGTGCCACCGGATCGGGGGGGCAAGAGACCCAGTACTTC. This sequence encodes CATGSGGQETQYF.

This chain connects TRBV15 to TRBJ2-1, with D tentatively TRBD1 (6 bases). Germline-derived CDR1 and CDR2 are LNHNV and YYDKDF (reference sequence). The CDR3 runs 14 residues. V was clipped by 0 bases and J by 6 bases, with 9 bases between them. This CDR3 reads CATSRDRGVNEQFF. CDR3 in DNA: TGTGCCACCAGCAGAGACAGGGGAGTCAATGAGCAGTTCTTC.

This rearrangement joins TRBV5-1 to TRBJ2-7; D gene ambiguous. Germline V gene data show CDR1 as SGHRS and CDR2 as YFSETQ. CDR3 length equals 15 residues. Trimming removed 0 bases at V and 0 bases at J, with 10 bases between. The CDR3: CASSLARTVSYEQYF. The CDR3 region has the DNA TGCGCCAGCAGCTTGGCCCGTACTGTCTCCTACGAGCAGTACTTC.

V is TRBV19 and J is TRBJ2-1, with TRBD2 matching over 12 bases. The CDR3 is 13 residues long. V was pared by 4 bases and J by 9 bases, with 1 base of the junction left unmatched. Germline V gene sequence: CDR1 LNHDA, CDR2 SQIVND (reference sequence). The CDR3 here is CASSTSGRAEQFF. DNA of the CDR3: TGTGCCAGTAGTACTAGCGGGAGGGCTGAGCAGTTCTTC.

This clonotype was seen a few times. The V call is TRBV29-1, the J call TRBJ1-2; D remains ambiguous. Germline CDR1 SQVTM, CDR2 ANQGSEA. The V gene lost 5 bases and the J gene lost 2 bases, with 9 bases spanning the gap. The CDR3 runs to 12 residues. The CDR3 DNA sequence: TGCAGCGTTTCCCTAGGCAACTATGGCTACACCTTC. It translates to CSVSLGNYGYTF.

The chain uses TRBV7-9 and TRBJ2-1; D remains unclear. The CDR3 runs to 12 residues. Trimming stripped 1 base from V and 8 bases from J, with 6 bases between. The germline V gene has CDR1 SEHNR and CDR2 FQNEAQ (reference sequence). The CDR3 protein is CASSLVFHEQFF. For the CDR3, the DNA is TGTGCCAGCAGCTTAGTTTTTCATGAGCAGTTCTTC.

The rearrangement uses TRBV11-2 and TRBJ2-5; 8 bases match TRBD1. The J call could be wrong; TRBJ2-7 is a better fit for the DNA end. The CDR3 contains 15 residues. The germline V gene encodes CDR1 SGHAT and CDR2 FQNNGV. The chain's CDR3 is CASSSGTGMGYEQYF. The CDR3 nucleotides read TGTGCCAGCAGCTCCGGGACAGGTATGGGTTACGAGCAGTACTTC.

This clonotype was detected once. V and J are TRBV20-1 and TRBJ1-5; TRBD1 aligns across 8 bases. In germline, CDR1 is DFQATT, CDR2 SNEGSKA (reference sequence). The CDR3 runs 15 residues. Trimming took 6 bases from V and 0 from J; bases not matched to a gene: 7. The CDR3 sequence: CSASDREYSNQPQHF. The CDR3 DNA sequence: TGCAGTGCCTCGGACAGGGAATATAGCAATCAGCCCCAGCATTTT.

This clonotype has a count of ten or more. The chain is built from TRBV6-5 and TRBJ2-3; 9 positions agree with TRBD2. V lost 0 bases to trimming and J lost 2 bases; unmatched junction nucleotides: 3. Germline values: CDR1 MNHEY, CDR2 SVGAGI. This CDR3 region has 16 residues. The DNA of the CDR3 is TGTGCCAGCAGTTACTCGGCTAGCGGGAACACAGATACGCAGTATTTT. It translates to CASSYSASGNTDTQYF.

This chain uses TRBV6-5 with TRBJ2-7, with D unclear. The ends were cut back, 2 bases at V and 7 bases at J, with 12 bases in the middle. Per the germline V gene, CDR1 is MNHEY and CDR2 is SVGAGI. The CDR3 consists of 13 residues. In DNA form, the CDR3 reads TGTGCCAGCAGTTACGATTCCCACAATGAGCAGTACTTC. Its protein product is CASSYDSHNEQYF.

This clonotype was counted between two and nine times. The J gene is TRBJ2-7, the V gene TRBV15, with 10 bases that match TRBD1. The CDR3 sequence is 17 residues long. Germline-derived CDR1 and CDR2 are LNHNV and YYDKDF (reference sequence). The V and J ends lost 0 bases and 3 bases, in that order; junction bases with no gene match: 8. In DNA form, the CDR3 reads TGTGCCACCAGCAGAGATACGGCGACAGGGGGCCTCTACGAGCAGTACTTC. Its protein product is CATSRDTATGGLYEQYF.

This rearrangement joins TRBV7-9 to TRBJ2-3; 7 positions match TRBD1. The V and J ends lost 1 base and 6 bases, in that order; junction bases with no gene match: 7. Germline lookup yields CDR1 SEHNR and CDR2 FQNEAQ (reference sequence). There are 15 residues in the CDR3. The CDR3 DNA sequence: TGTGCCAGCAGCTTAGTCGGACAGGTTAGCGATACGCAGTATTTT. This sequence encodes CASSLVGQVSDTQYF.

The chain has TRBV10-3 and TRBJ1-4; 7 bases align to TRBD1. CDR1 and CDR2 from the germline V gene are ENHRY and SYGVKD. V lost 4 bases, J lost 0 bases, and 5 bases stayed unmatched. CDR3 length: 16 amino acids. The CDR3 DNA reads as TGTGCCATCAGTGGAACAGGGGACGCAACTAATGAAAAACTGTTTTTT. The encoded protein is CAISGTGDATNEKLFF.

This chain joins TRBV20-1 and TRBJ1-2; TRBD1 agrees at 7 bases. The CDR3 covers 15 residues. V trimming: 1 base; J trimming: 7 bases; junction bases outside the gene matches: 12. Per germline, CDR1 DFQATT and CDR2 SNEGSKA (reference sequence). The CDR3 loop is CSARATGVPKCGYTF. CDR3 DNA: TGCAGTGCTAGAGCCACAGGGGTCCCCAAGTGTGGCTACACCTTC.

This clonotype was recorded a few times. As DNA, the CDR3 is TGTGCCAGCAGCTTAACGCGGAACGAAGAGACCCAGTACTTC. It yields the protein CASSLTRNEETQYF. The chain couples TRBV7-2 to TRBJ2-5; D call uncertain. CDR3 size: 14 residues. Looked up from germline, CDR1 is SGHTA and CDR2 is FQGNSA. Trimming removed 2 bases at V and 3 bases at J, with 10 bases between.

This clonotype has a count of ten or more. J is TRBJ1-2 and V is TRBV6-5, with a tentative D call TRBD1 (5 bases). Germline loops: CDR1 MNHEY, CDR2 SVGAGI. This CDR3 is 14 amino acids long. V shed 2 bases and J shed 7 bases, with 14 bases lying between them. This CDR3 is CASSYGGSSSGYTF. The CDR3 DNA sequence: TGTGCCAGCAGTTACGGGGGGTCGAGCTCTGGCTACACCTTC.

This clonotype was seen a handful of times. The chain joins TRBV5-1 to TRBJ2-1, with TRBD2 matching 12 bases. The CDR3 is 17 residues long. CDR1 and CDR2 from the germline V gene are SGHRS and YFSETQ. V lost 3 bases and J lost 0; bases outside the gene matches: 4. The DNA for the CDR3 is TGCGCCAGCAGCTCGGGACTAGCGGGCAGCTCCTACAATGAGCAGTTCTTC. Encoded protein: CASSSGLAGSSYNEQFF.

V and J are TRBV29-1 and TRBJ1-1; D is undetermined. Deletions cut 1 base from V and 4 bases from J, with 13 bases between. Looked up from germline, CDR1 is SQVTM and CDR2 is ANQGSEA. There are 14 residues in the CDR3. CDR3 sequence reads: CSVEGRLLGTEAFF. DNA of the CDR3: TGCAGCGTTGAAGGGAGGCTCCTGGGCACTGAAGCTTTCTTT.

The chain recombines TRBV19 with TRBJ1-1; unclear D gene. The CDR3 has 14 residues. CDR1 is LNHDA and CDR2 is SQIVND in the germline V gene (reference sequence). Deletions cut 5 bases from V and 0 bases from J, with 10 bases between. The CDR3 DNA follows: TGTGCCAGTAGTGCGTACCTCATGAACACTGAAGCTTTCTTT. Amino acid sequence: CASSAYLMNTEAFF. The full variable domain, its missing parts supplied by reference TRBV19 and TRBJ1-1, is DGGITQSPKYLFRKEGQNVTLSCEQNLNHDAMYWYRQDPGQGLRLIYYSQIVNDFQKGDIAEGYSVSREKKESFPLTVTSAQKNPTAFYLCASSAYLMNTEAFFGQGTRLTVV.